Reported below is one T cell receptor beta chain. Its antigen is as yet unknown. The data originate from a study of shared clonotypes between healthy human individuals. CD45RO-negative, CCR7-positively selected cells formed the naive CD8 fraction, excluding terminally differentiated effector memory CD45RA+ cells. Each sample came from a Caucasian adult donor living in Nashville, Tennessee. Several immunoSEQ 96-well plates shared each subset's DNA, each plate a replicate. Libraries were prepared by immunoSEQ multiplex PCR; TCRdb keeps only in-frame clonotypes and omits some of them. This table has 2 million or so clones, 85% to 95% appearing once. Study outcomes and limitations: Naive subsets, compared against memory subsets, generally had larger estimated richness values. Incomplete sequencing of sorted subsets was indicated by rarefaction despite large depth.

The clonotype originates from a man in his late teens or twenties in good health. The specimen was naive CD8+ T cells sorted from blood.

CDR3 sequence: CASSLSSLQGGFYGYTF. CDR3 in DNA: TGTGCCAGCAGTTTATCGTCTCTACAGGGGGGATTCTATGGCTACACCTTC. This chain joins TRBV27 and TRBJ1-2; 8 bases agree with TRBD1. The CDR3 extends over 17 amino acids. J was trimmed by 4 bases and V by 0 bases; bases with no gene match: 10. The germline V gene has CDR1 MNHEY and CDR2 SMNVEV (reference sequence).